This TCR beta chain is from a study of T-cell reconstitution after alpha-beta-depleted transplantation in children. Unique molecular identifiers were incorporated when the TCRbeta library was constructed. A single record per CDR3 protein comes from TCRdb applying MiXCR to the PCR reads. The data contain some 240,000 distinct CDR3 sequences, about 9.6% of them singletons. This clonotype was seen repeatedly, ten times or more. This CDR3 is 14 amino acids long. V was pared by 4 bases and J by 4 bases, with 7 bases of the junction left unmatched. Germline V CDR1 and CDR2: DFQATT, SNEGSKA (reference sequence).

The chain carries TRBV20-1 and TRBJ2-3, with 8 bases lining up with TRBD2. The sample consisted of PBMCs from the stem cell graft donor, taken from the stem cell graft. This TCR was recovered from a human donor who donated a stem cell graft to a child with SCID. The CDR3 coding sequence is TGCAGTGCTAATACGGGGGGGCGTTCAGATACGCAGTATTTT. Translation: CSANTGGRSDTQYF.